This T cell receptor (beta chain) was sequenced in a study of blood T cell repertoires in COVID-19. The ends were cut back, 2 bases at V and 6 bases at J, with 16 bases in the middle. Germline V CDR1 and CDR2: SGHNT, YENEEA. The CDR3 runs to 16 residues. Sequencing used immunoSEQ multiplex PCR; TCRdb keeps in-frame clones, though not all of them. The table includes about 130,000 clones, around four fifths detected once. This receptor was taken from a man in his fifties or sixties with acute or convalescent COVID-19. This chain connects TRBV11-3 to TRBJ2-2; a weak D match, TRBD1 (6 bases). Sequenced material: peripheral blood. The CDR3 loop reads CASSLQYRVTAGELFF. CDR3 in DNA: TGTGCCAGCAGCTTACAATACAGGGTGACGGCCGGGGAGCTGTTTTTT.